In its sample, the clone carrying this T cell receptor beta chain was seen a few times. Its specificity is unknown. The CDR3 is 17 amino acids. V lost 3 bases and J lost 6; bases outside the gene matches: 13. Germline V CDR1 and CDR2: MDHEN, SYDVKM. The sample originates from a study of blood T cells in healthy people across ages. Findings and limits, study-wide: Donors of long life had a larger count of naive CD4+ cells and greater diversity than aged donors.

With a J-beta primer mix and a sample-barcoded 5' primer, a second PCR ran about 7 to 12 cycles. TCRdb reprocessed the 5' RACE reads with MiXCR, giving one entry per CDR3 protein. In the table there are over a million distinct CDR3 sequences, 40% to 50% of which are singletons. This clonotype originated in a woman aged 60-75 years in good health. The material sequenced was blood. V usage is TRBV28 and J usage is TRBJ2-1; 8 bases align to TRBD2. Here the CDR3 reads CASSFRYGSGILNEQFF. The CDR3 DNA is TGTGCCAGCAGTTTCCGATACGGTAGCGGGATTCTCAATGAGCAGTTCTTC.